This is a list of T cell receptor beta chains from one sample in a study of T cell changes during pregnancy in multiple sclerosis. Clones were sequenced by immunoSEQ multiplex PCR, and TCRdb holds only the in-frame ones, with some missing. The sample carries approximately 51,000 clones, approximately 92% recorded once. The source was CD4+ T cells from peripheral blood mononuclear cells, collected after pregnancy. These receptors were collected from a female donor with multiple sclerosis, enrolled in a pregnancy study. CDR3s include the opening cysteine and the closing phenylalanine or tryptophan. Each record gives: V gene, J gene, clone size, D gene, CDR3 protein, CDR3 DNA. A D gene is named only where the DNA matches it firmly. Rows give clone size only sometimes, using once, few, many, or a class for an expanded clone.

V gene: TRBV28
J gene: TRBJ2-2
clone size: .
D gene: TRBD1
CDR3 protein: CASRRQGGNTGELFF
CDR3 DNA: TGTGCCAGCCGACGACAGGGGGGGAACACCGGGGAGCTGTTTTTT

V gene: TRBV29-1
J gene: TRBJ2-3
clone size: .
D gene: TRBD1
CDR3 protein: CSVEGQGLVRQYF
CDR3 DNA: TGCAGCGTTGAGGGACAGGGTCTCGTGAGGCAGTATTTT

V gene: TRBV6-1
J gene: TRBJ1-4
clone size: .
D gene: .
CDR3 protein: CATQRVTNEKLFF
CDR3 DNA: TGTGCCACCCAGCGGGTGACTAATGAAAAACTGTTTTTT

V gene: TRBV7-9
J gene: TRBJ1-1
clone size: .
D gene: .
CDR3 protein: CASSLEAINTEAFF
CDR3 DNA: TGTGCCAGCAGCTTAGAAGCAATTAACACTGAAGCTTTCTTT

V gene: TRBV7-2
J gene: TRBJ2-1
clone size: .
D gene: TRBD2
CDR3 protein: CASSLYSGSSYNEQFF
CDR3 DNA: TGTGCCAGCAGCTTGTACAGCGGGAGCTCCTACAATGAGCAGTTCTTC

V gene: TRBV11-3
J gene: TRBJ2-7
clone size: .
D gene: TRBD2
CDR3 protein: CASSISSGRANEQYF
CDR3 DNA: TGTGCCAGCAGCATTTCTAGCGGGAGGGCCAACGAGCAGTACTTC

V gene: TRBV6-1
J gene: TRBJ2-3
clone size: .
D gene: .
CDR3 protein: CASSEARSGAYTQYF
CDR3 DNA: TGTGCCAGCAGTGAAGCCCGGAGCGGAGCTTATACGCAGTATTTT

V gene: TRBV11-3
J gene: TRBJ1-2
clone size: .
D gene: TRBD1
CDR3 protein: CASSKGQGGGYTF
CDR3 DNA: TGTGCCAGCAGCAAAGGACAGGGGGGTGGCTACACCTTC

V gene: TRBV7-2
J gene: TRBJ1-2
clone size: .
D gene: TRBD1
CDR3 protein: CASSHSETGTLKHYGYTF
CDR3 DNA: TGTGCCAGCAGCCATTCAGAGACAGGGACCCTTAAACACTATGGCTACACCTTC

V gene: TRBV27
J gene: TRBJ1-1
clone size: medium-sized
D gene: .
CDR3 protein: CASSTQGRTEAFF
CDR3 DNA: TGTGCCAGCAGTACCCAGGGCCGCACTGAAGCTTTCTTT

V gene: TRBV5-1
J gene: TRBJ2-3
clone size: .
D gene: .
CDR3 protein: CASSHTPGTDTQYF
CDR3 DNA: TGCGCCAGCAGCCACACTCCAGGGACAGATACGCAGTATTTT

V gene: TRBV7-2
J gene: TRBJ1-2
clone size: once
D gene: TRBD1
CDR3 protein: CASSSPDRGDYGYTF
CDR3 DNA: TGTGCCAGCAGCTCTCCCGACAGGGGAGACTATGGCTACACCTTC

V gene: TRBV7-2
J gene: TRBJ1-4
clone size: .
D gene: .
CDR3 protein: CASSLGGAGVLFF
CDR3 DNA: TGTGCCAGCAGCTTAGGGGGGGCGGGGGTACTGTTTTTT

V gene: TRBV18
J gene: TRBJ2-7
clone size: .
D gene: TRBD2
CDR3 protein: CASSTSGGLYEQYF
CDR3 DNA: TGTGCCAGCTCCACCAGCGGGGGCCTCTACGAGCAGTACTTC

V gene: TRBV28
J gene: TRBJ2-3
clone size: .
D gene: TRBD2
CDR3 protein: CASSSPRTSLSDTQYF
CDR3 DNA: TGTGCCAGCAGTTCCCCCCGGACTAGTCTCTCAGATACGCAGTATTTT

V gene: TRBV10-1
J gene: TRBJ2-5
clone size: .
D gene: TRBD1
CDR3 protein: CASRVDRSETQYF
CDR3 DNA: TGCGCCAGCAGAGTGGACAGGTCGGAGACCCAGTACTTC

V gene: TRBV30
J gene: TRBJ2-7
clone size: .
D gene: .
CDR3 protein: CAWSPSGFSYEQYF
CDR3 DNA: TGTGCCTGGAGCCCCAGCGGCTTCTCCTACGAGCAGTACTTC

V gene: TRBV28
J gene: TRBJ1-5
clone size: few
D gene: .
CDR3 protein: CASKSGFYEPQHF
CDR3 DNA: TGTGCCAGCAAATCAGGGTTTTATGAGCCCCAGCATTTT

V gene: TRBV29-1
J gene: TRBJ1-5
clone size: once
D gene: .
CDR3 protein: CSGGDGGNQPQHF
CDR3 DNA: TGCAGCGGGGGGGACGGCGGCAATCAGCCCCAGCATTTT

V gene: TRBV5-4
J gene: TRBJ2-1
clone size: .
D gene: TRBD2
CDR3 protein: CASSLATSGRGSYEQFF
CDR3 DNA: TGTGCCAGCAGCTTGGCTACTAGCGGGAGGGGTTCCTATGAGCAGTTCTTC

V gene: TRBV18
J gene: TRBJ2-2
clone size: .
D gene: TRBD2
CDR3 protein: CASSPPLGGPNTGELFF
CDR3 DNA: TGTGCCAGCTCACCACCGTTGGGAGGGCCGAACACCGGGGAGCTGTTTTTT

V gene: TRBV2
J gene: TRBJ2-3
clone size: .
D gene: TRBD1
CDR3 protein: CASSPDRAPDTQYF
CDR3 DNA: TGTGCCAGCAGCCCGGACAGGGCCCCAGATACGCAGTATTTT

V gene: TRBV7-3
J gene: TRBJ2-5
clone size: .
D gene: TRBD2
CDR3 protein: CASILTSTSVAQETQYF
CDR3 DNA: TGTGCCAGCATCCTAACTTCGACTAGCGTAGCGCAAGAGACCCAGTACTTC

V gene: TRBV11-2
J gene: TRBJ2-7
clone size: .
D gene: TRBD2
CDR3 protein: CASSFGGRTYEQYF
CDR3 DNA: TGTGCCAGCAGCTTCGGCGGGAGAACTTACGAGCAGTACTTC